A single sample gave rise to the 16 T cell receptor beta chains below, sequenced in a study of cytomegalovirus exposure and HLA in healthy donors. Here immunoSEQ multiplex PCR was the method, and the copy in TCRdb shows in-frame clones only, minus some. The sample contains about 97,000 clones, about 94% of which appear only once. The sample comprised PBMCs. The source of these receptors is a woman in her late teens or twenties in good health and CMV-seronegative.

This sequence joins TRBV4-3 and TRBJ2-7; maybe TRBD2 (6 bases). The V and J ends lost 1 base and 4 bases respectively, with 17 bases between them. CDR1 and CDR2 (germline): LGHNA, YSLEER. This CDR3 has 16 amino acids. CDR3 DNA: TGCGCCAGCAGCCAAGCGTCCGGGGGACGCCGGTACGAGCAGTACTTC. Encoded protein: CASSQASGGRRYEQYF.

The chain employs TRBV19 and TRBJ2-6; 7 nucleotides align to TRBD2. This CDR3 is built from 18 residues. Germline assignment: CDR1 LNHDA and CDR2 SQIVND (reference sequence). V shed 3 bases, J shed 0 bases, and the junction held 8 bases outside the gene matches. The CDR3 nucleotides read TGTGCCAGTAGTATCCTAGCGGACCTCATCTCTGGGGCCAACGTCCTGACTTTC. It is translated as CASSILADLISGANVLTF.

The chain employs TRBV10-3 and TRBJ2-7; D gene ambiguous. This CDR3 spans 14 amino acids. The V gene lost 6 bases and the J gene lost 3 bases, with 15 bases spanning the gap. Germline-derived CDR1 and CDR2 are ENHRY and SYGVKD. This chain's CDR3 is CAIRDTDSYYEQYF. As DNA, the CDR3 is TGTGCCATCAGAGACACAGATTCATACTACGAGCAGTACTTC.

J is TRBJ1-5 and V is TRBV6-1, with 7 nucleotides matching TRBD1. Trimming removed 4 bases from V and 7 bases from J; junction bases left unmatched: 7. CDR3 length: 14 amino acids. Germline V gives CDR1 MNHNS, CDR2 SASEGT. The CDR3 reads CASSAQGVGQPQHF. CDR3 sequence (DNA): TGTGCCAGCAGTGCCCAGGGGGTCGGCCAGCCCCAGCATTTT.

The rearrangement links TRBV12-5 to TRBJ2-2; 7 positions match TRBD1. Germline assignment: CDR1 LGHNT and CDR2 FRNRAP. The V gene end was trimmed by 4 bases and the J gene end by 12 bases; junction bases not matched to a gene: 5. The CDR3 is 12 residues long. CDR3 residues: CASGSRTGQLFF. The CDR3 DNA reads as TGTGCTAGTGGTTCGCGGACAGGCCAGCTGTTTTTT.

The chain is built from TRBV29-1 and TRBJ1-1; D not resolved. CDR3 length equals 13 residues. Trimming took 0 bases from V and 6 from J, leaving 11 bases between them. Germline assignment: CDR1 SQVTM and CDR2 ANQGSEA. CDR3: CSVEDRGPPEAFF. The CDR3 bases are TGCAGCGTTGAAGATAGAGGTCCACCTGAAGCTTTCTTT.

The V and J genes are TRBV7-6 and TRBJ2-1, with a possible D match to TRBD2 (5 bases). Between the trimmed V and J ends, which lost 2 bases and 10 bases, there was a span of 12 bases. The CDR3 length is 13 residues. The V gene's germline CDR1 is SGHVS and CDR2 FNYEAQ. CDR3 protein: CASSLSQAVEQFF. DNA for the CDR3: TGTGCCAGCAGCTTATCCCAAGCGGTAGAGCAGTTCTTC.

The chain employs TRBV15 and TRBJ2-3, with 8 bases matching TRBD2. Trimming cost V 2 bases and J 3 bases; bases outside gene matches: 7. The CDR3 runs to 16 residues. In germline, CDR1 is LNHNV, CDR2 YYDKDF (reference sequence). The CDR3 nucleotides are TGTGCCACCAGCAGACAAGCGGGAGCTGGGACAGATACGCAGTATTTT. Its protein product is CATSRQAGAGTDTQYF.

The gene calls are TRBV2 and TRBJ1-6, with a weak D call TRBD1 (6 bases). The CDR3 runs to 15 residues. Looked up from germline, CDR1 is SNHLY and CDR2 is FYNNEI. Trimming stripped 7 bases from V and 7 bases from J, with 17 bases between. The CDR3 protein is CASTPRPGVNSPLHF. The DNA for the CDR3 is TGTGCCAGCACCCCACGGCCAGGGGTAAATTCACCCCTCCACTTT.

This clone appeared a single time. The chain carries TRBV6-5 and TRBJ2-3; 9 bases are a match to TRBD2. The CDR3 has 13 amino acids. CDR1 is MNHEY and CDR2 is SVGAGI in the germline V gene. Trimming took 9 bases from V and 2 from J; bases not matched to a gene: 3. CDR3 sequence reads: CASRTSVTDTQYF. The CDR3 region has the DNA TGTGCCAGTCGGACTAGCGTCACAGATACGCAGTATTTT.

This chain joins TRBV27 and TRBJ1-2, with TRBD1 identical over 8 bases. This CDR3 has 17 residues. V shed 4 bases, J shed 4 bases, and the junction held 14 bases outside the gene matches. Germline V CDR1 and CDR2: MNHEY, SMNVEV (reference sequence). DNA of the CDR3: TGTGCCAGCAGTTCTCACCGGGACAGGAGACAGCTCTATGGCTACACCTTC. This translates into CASSSHRDRRQLYGYTF.

The rearrangement uses TRBV6-4 and TRBJ2-3; a weak D match, TRBD1 (5 bases). CDR1 is MRHNA, CDR2 SNTAGT, per germline. V lost 4 bases and J 0 bases, leaving 14 bases between the germline ends. This CDR3 comprises 16 residues. The CDR3 nucleotides read TGTGCCAGCAGTGTTCTTGGGCAGGGTAGCACAGATACGCAGTATTTT. It codes for CASSVLGQGSTDTQYF.

The chain carries TRBV13 and TRBJ1-2, with D maybe TRBD1 (6 bases). Germline CDR1 PRHDT, CDR2 FYEKMQ (reference sequence). V gave up 5 bases and J gave up 2 bases, with 15 bases separating them. This CDR3 is 15 amino acids long. The CDR3 nucleotides read TGTGCCAGCAGCCCGCAACAGGGAGCCAACTATGGCTACACCTTC. Protein: CASSPQQGANYGYTF.

The chain is built from TRBV5-1 and TRBJ2-2, with a possible D match to TRBD2 (6 bases). This CDR3 is 15 amino acids long. Germline V gene data show CDR1 as SGHRS and CDR2 as YFSETQ. The ends were cut back, 5 bases at V and 3 bases at J, with 14 bases in the middle. CDR3 residues: CASSGGTMYTGELFF. The CDR3 nucleotides are TGCGCCAGCAGTGGGGGGACGATGTACACCGGGGAGCTGTTTTTT.

The rearrangement joins TRBV2 to TRBJ2-2, with TRBD2 as a possible D gene (6 bases). The CDR3 consists of 15 residues. The germline V and J ends were trimmed by 6 bases and 6 bases, with 17 bases remaining between them. Germline loops: CDR1 SNHLY, CDR2 FYNNEI. As DNA, the CDR3 is TGTGCCAGCAGACTAGCTGTTGGACGCTCCGGGGAGCTGTTTTTT. Translated, it gives CASRLAVGRSGELFF.

V usage is TRBV30 and J usage is TRBJ1-1; D unclear. Per germline, CDR1 GTSNPN and CDR2 SVGIG (reference sequence). The CDR3 length is 21 residues. Trimming took off 0 bases at V and 0 bases at J, with 29 bases between the two ends. The CDR3 nucleotides are TGTGCCTGGAGTGTACTCCCTTGGCGGAGTAACCTTAAACTTATGAACACTGAAGCTTTCTTT. This translates into CAWSVLPWRSNLKLMNTEAFF.